One T cell receptor beta chain is described in this entry. Its antigen is unidentified. The data are from a study of response to subunit inactivated influenza vaccine. Study-level results: That few new T cells are recruited by each seasonal influenza vaccination was the authors' suggestion.

Germline values: CDR1 GTSNPN, CDR2 SVGIG (reference sequence). With 2 bases clipped from V and 1 base from J, the junction kept 14 bases outside the gene matches. This CDR3 spans 19 amino acids. TCRdb re-derived calls from the RT-PCR reads in MiXCR, one entry per CDR3 protein. The sample gives about 310,000 distinct CDR3 sequences, 20% to 25% of which show up once; more than 8.5% is in the top ten. This TCR was sampled from a man between 50 and 75 years old who received an inactivated influenza vaccine. The source was PBMCs from blood, collected 21 months after vaccination. The V call is TRBV30, the J call TRBJ2-3, with 11 positions matching TRBD2. This CDR3 is CAWSPTSGKVWVGTDTQYF. As DNA, the CDR3 is TGTGCCTGGAGTCCGACTAGCGGGAAAGTATGGGTCGGCACAGATACGCAGTATTTT.